One and the same sample provided the 19 T cell receptor beta chains below, sequenced in a study of blood T cell repertoires in COVID-19 (dated by TCRdb to about 2020). Libraries were constructed by the immunoSEQ multiplex PCR assay. TCRdb holds this immuneACCESS table with in-frame rearrangements only. Some clones are missing; in checked studies, unresolved V genes explain under half, and the rest has no known cause. The table for this sample lists about 240,000 clones; about four fifths of them were counted only once. The ten largest clones capture over 8% of the sample. Source material: peripheral blood. The receptors shown here come from a woman over 75 with acute or convalescent COVID-19.

The chain is built from TRBV7-2 and TRBJ2-7; perhaps TRBD1 as D (5 bases). The CDR3 consists of 11 residues. The ends were cut back, 5 bases at V and 4 bases at J, with 6 bases in the middle. Germline assignment: CDR1 SGHTA and CDR2 FQGNSA. The CDR3: CASSRQYEQYF. The CDR3 DNA reads as TGTGCCAGCAGCCGACAGTACGAGCAGTACTTC. Full variable domain (remainder filled in from reference TRBV7-2 and TRBJ2-7): GAGVSQSPSNKVTEKGKDVELRCDPISGHTALYWYRQSLGQGLEFLIYFQGNSAPDKSGLPSDRFSAERTGGSVSTLTIQRTQQEDSAVYLCASSRQYEQYFGPGTRLTVT.

The chain employs TRBV30 and TRBJ2-3; TRBD2 matches 8 bases. The ends lost 2 bases at V and 1 base at J; junction bases unmatched: 2. The CDR3 consists of 14 residues. Germline V gene sequence: CDR1 GTSNPN, CDR2 SVGIG (reference sequence). CDR3 amino acids: CAWSRGGGTDTQYF. CDR3 nucleotides: TGTGCCTGGAGTCGGGGGGGCGGCACAGATACGCAGTATTTT.

The chain links TRBV5-6 to TRBJ2-2; 7 nucleotides align to TRBD1. Germline loops: CDR1 SGHDT, CDR2 YYEEEE. V was clipped by 0 bases and J by 7 bases; unmatched bases: 6. There are 15 residues in the CDR3. CDR3 DNA sequence: TGTGCCAGCAGCTTGGTACAGGGGAAGGACGGGGAGCTGTTTTTT. This codes for CASSLVQGKDGELFF.

The chain is built from TRBV2 and TRBJ1-2; 9 positions match TRBD1. This CDR3 has 14 residues. The V gene's germline CDR1 is SNHLY and CDR2 FYNNEI. Unmatched junction bases numbered 4, after V lost 3 bases and J lost 5 bases. CDR3 coding DNA: TGTGCCAGCAGTGATGAGGACAGGGGATATGGCTACACCTTC. Translated: CASSDEDRGYGYTF. The whole variable domain, filled in from reference TRBV2 and TRBJ1-2, reads EPEVTQTPSHQVTQMGQEVILRCVPISNHLYFYWYRQILGQKVEFLVSFYNNEISEKSEIFDDQFSVERPDGSNFTLKIRSTKLEDSAMYFCASSDEDRGYGYTFGSGTRLTVV.

This clone has just one count. This rearrangement joins TRBV11-2 to TRBJ1-2; D might be TRBD1 (6 bases). V gave up 7 bases and J gave up 3 bases, with 15 bases separating them. The CDR3 has 14 amino acids. Germline CDR1 is SGHAT and CDR2 is FQNNGV. In nucleotides, the CDR3 is TGTGCCAGCACCCTAGGGCCAGGGGACTATGGCTACACCTTC. It codes for CASTLGPGDYGYTF. The full variable domain, rest sourced from reference TRBV11-2 and TRBJ1-2, is EAGVAQSPRYKIIEKRQSVAFWCNPISGHATLYWYQQILGQGPKLLIQFQNNGVVDDSQLPKDRFSAERLKGVDSTLKIQPAKLEDSAVYLCASTLGPGDYGYTFGSGTRLTVV.

The chain has TRBV30 and TRBJ1-1, with TRBD1 matching 8 bases. After removal of 2 bases from V and 8 bases from J, the junction contained 7 bases not matched to a gene. Germline values: CDR1 GTSNPN, CDR2 SVGIG (reference sequence). The length of the CDR3 is 13 residues. The CDR3: CAWSSLGDREAFF. CDR3 nucleotide sequence: TGTGCCTGGAGTTCCCTGGGGGACAGGGAAGCTTTCTTT.

V gene TRBV10-3 combines with J gene TRBJ1-2, with 10 bases matching TRBD1. Germline V gives CDR1 ENHRY, CDR2 SYGVKD. The junction had 4 bases not matched to a gene; V was cut back by 2 bases and J by 7 bases. The CDR3 is 14 residues long. CDR3 in amino acids: CAISEARDRGGYTF. CDR3 DNA sequence: TGTGCCATCAGTGAGGCCCGGGACAGGGGTGGCTACACCTTC.

The chain uses TRBV9 and TRBJ2-3, with 12 bases fitting TRBD2. V gave up 1 base and J gave up 5 bases; unmatched junction bases: 8. The CDR3 loop spans 17 amino acids. The germline V gene encodes CDR1 SGDLS and CDR2 YYNGEE. CDR3 coding DNA: TGTGCCAGCAGCGTAATCCCTAGCGGGGGGGCGAGAGATACGCAGTATTTT. Its protein product is CASSVIPSGGARDTQYF.

The chain employs TRBV10-2 and TRBJ2-7; D perhaps matches TRBD1 (7 bases). CDR1 and CDR2 from the germline V gene are WSHSY and SAAADI. Trimming cost V 6 bases and J 4 bases, with 16 bases left between them. The CDR3 sequence is 14 residues long. The CDR3, as DNA: TGCGCCAGCAGCCGCGGGACAGAAGCTTACGAGCAGTACTTC. Protein: CASSRGTEAYEQYF.

V is TRBV19 and J is TRBJ2-6; 8 bases align to TRBD1. CDR3 length equals 17 residues. V gave up 1 base and J gave up 2 bases; unmatched junction bases: 4. Germline CDR1 LNHDA, CDR2 SQIVND (reference sequence). CDR3: CASSIGWTGTGANVLTF. In nucleotides, the CDR3 is TGTGCCAGTAGTATAGGATGGACAGGGACTGGGGCCAACGTCCTGACTTTC.

The V and J genes are TRBV28 and TRBJ1-2; TRBD1 might be the D (5 bases). The CDR3 loop spans 15 amino acids. V was trimmed by 2 bases and J by 8 bases, leaving 18 bases between them. Germline V CDR1 and CDR2: MDHEN, SYDVKM. CDR3 loop: CASSLTFGGIGGYTF. DNA for the CDR3: TGTGCCAGCAGTTTAACGTTCGGGGGGATCGGCGGCTACACCTTC.

The chain joins TRBV5-1 to TRBJ1-1; D ambiguous. V lost 5 bases and J lost 3, with 5 bases in between. The length of the CDR3 is 11 residues. Germline-derived CDR1 and CDR2 are SGHRS and YFSETQ. Here the CDR3 reads CASSSDTEAFF. The CDR3 bases are TGCGCCAGCAGTTCCGACACTGAAGCTTTCTTT.

Written as DNA, the CDR3 is TGTGCCAGCAGCCCTGATACACACGAGCAGTACTTC. Amino acids: CASSPDTHEQYF. The V and J genes are TRBV11-2 and TRBJ2-7; no clear D gene. The germline CDR1 and CDR2 sequences are SGHAT and FQNNGV. Trimming removed 5 bases at V and 5 bases at J, with 10 bases between. The CDR3 contains 12 residues.

The chain links TRBV2 to TRBJ2-1; TRBD2 agrees at 9 bases. Per germline, CDR1 SNHLY and CDR2 FYNNEI. The CDR3 covers 15 residues. V was pared by 6 bases and J by 5 bases, with 8 bases of the junction left unmatched. The CDR3 DNA is TGTGCCAGCAGATCGACTAGCGGAATAAACAATGAGCAGTTCTTC. Its protein product is CASRSTSGINNEQFF.

In DNA form, the CDR3 reads TGTGCCAGCTCCCTCGACAGTACTAGCACAGATACGCAGTATTTT. Translating it yields CASSLDSTSTDTQYF. The chain couples TRBV18 to TRBJ2-3, with a tentative D call TRBD1 (5 bases). CDR1 and CDR2 from the germline V gene are KGHSH and LQKENI. The V end lost 6 bases, the J end lost 0 bases, and 13 bases lay between the germline ends. CDR3 length: 15 residues.

DNA for the CDR3: TGTGCCAGCAGCTTAGGTGCCCAGATTAACTATGGCTACACCTTC. It specifies CASSLGAQINYGYTF. The chain carries TRBV11-2 and TRBJ1-2; unclear D gene. The CDR3 sequence is 15 residues long. Germline V gene sequence: CDR1 SGHAT, CDR2 FQNNGV. Trimming shortened V by 1 base and J by 1 base, and 10 bases separated the two germline ends.

The CDR3 DNA reads as TGTGCCAGCAGTAAGCAGGGAAAGGAATCACCCCTCCACTTT. It encodes CASSKQGKESPLHF. The chain employs TRBV6-5 and TRBJ1-6; D may be TRBD1 (5 bases). Germline CDR1 MNHEY, CDR2 SVGAGI. The CDR3 runs to 14 residues. Trimming took 5 bases from V and 10 from J, leaving 15 bases between them.

This sequence joins TRBV4-1 and TRBJ2-2; the D gene is possibly TRBD2 (6 bases). CDR3 length: 15 amino acids. Germline V gene sequence: CDR1 MGHRA, CDR2 YSYEKL. V lost 3 bases and J lost 6, with 14 bases in between. This CDR3 reads CASSHPSGGSGELFF. CDR3 nucleotide sequence: TGCGCCAGCAGCCACCCCTCCGGGGGATCCGGGGAGCTGTTTTTT.

The chain uses TRBV2 and TRBJ2-1; 8 bases agree with TRBD2. The germline CDR1 and CDR2 sequences are SNHLY and FYNNEI. J was trimmed by 9 bases and V by 5 bases; bases with no gene match: 9. The length of the CDR3 is 14 residues. CDR3: CASSFQRGQGEQFF. The CDR3 DNA reads as TGTGCCAGCAGTTTCCAGCGGGGGCAGGGTGAGCAGTTCTTC. Full variable domain (outside the CDR3, taken from reference TRBV2 and TRBJ2-1): EPEVTQTPSHQVTQMGQEVILRCVPISNHLYFYWYRQILGQKVEFLVSFYNNEISEKSEIFDDQFSVERPDGSNFTLKIRSTKLEDSAMYFCASSFQRGQGEQFFGPGTRLTVL.